Presented here are 19 T cell receptor beta chains from one specimen sequenced in a study of neoadjuvant anti-PD-1 for oral cavity cancer. Libraries were prepared by immunoSEQ multiplex PCR; TCRdb keeps only in-frame clonotypes and omits some of them. Of roughly 16,000 clones listed, 35% to 40% are singletons. This sample's time point: after neoadjuvant nivolumab, at surgical resection. The sample here was tumor tissue, taken after nivolumab (anti-PD-1) treatment. The source of these receptors is a person aged 40 to 85 with oral cavity squamous cell carcinoma.

The chain has TRBV6-5 and TRBJ2-3, with unresolved D. V dropped 6 bases and J dropped 6 bases, with 7 bases sitting between them. The CDR3 is made up of 11 amino acids. The germline CDR1 and CDR2 sequences are MNHEY and SVGAGI. The CDR3 loop reads CASSNGDTQYF. For the CDR3, the DNA is TGTGCCAGCAGCAACGGGGATACGCAGTATTTT.

This clone has a handful of counts. This chain links TRBV19 with TRBJ2-3; 10 bases map to TRBD1. After removal of 6 bases from V and 3 bases from J, the junction contained 9 bases not matched to a gene. Germline V lookup: CDR1 LNHDA, CDR2 SQIVND (reference sequence). This CDR3 is 16 amino acids long. CDR3 amino acids: CASSQVGQGLTDTQYF. In DNA, the CDR3 is TGTGCCAGTAGCCAAGTGGGACAGGGGTTAACAGATACGCAGTATTTT.

V is TRBV30 and J is TRBJ1-1; a weak D match, TRBD1 (5 bases). This CDR3 is 14 amino acids long. V was cut by 7 bases and J by 1 base, with 16 bases left in between. Germline CDR1 reads GTSNPN; CDR2 reads SVGIG (reference sequence). The CDR3 protein is CAFAMGRSNTEAFF. For the CDR3, the DNA is TGTGCCTTTGCTATGGGACGGTCGAACACTGAAGCTTTCTTT. The entire variable domain, with the rest obtained from reference TRBV30 and TRBJ1-1, is as follows: SQTIHQWPATLVQPVGSPLSLECTVEGTSNPNLYWYRQAAGRGLQLLFYSVGIGQISSEVPQNLSASRPQDRQFILSSKKLLLSDSGFYLCAFAMGRSNTEAFFGQGTRLTVV.

This clone has just a few counts. A much larger clone differs from this one at a single base, so this may be a read error. The V gene is TRBV7-6, the J gene TRBJ2-7; D possibly corresponds to TRBD1 (5 bases). The germline gives CDR1 SGHVS, CDR2 FNYEAQ. The ends were cut back, 3 bases at V and 3 bases at J, with 6 bases in the middle. The CDR3 is 12 amino acids. As DNA, the CDR3 is TGTGCCAGCAGCTTCACAGGCTACGAGCAGTACTTC. This gives the protein CASSFTGYEQYF. The full variable domain, rest sourced from reference TRBV7-6 and TRBJ2-7, is GAGVSQSPRYKVTKRGQDVALRCDPISGHVSLYWYRQALGQGPEFLTYFNYEAQQDKSGLPNDRFSAERPEGSISTLTIQRTEQRDSAMYRCASSFTGYEQYFGPGTRLTVT.

This chain uses TRBV9 with TRBJ2-5; weak D call: TRBD2 (5 bases). CDR1 and CDR2 (germline): SGDLS, YYNGEE. This CDR3 spans 13 amino acids. Trimming shortened V by 5 bases and J by 2 bases, and 10 bases separated the two germline ends. CDR3 region: CASSRGAQETQYF. The CDR3 DNA is TGTGCCAGCAGTCGGGGTGCACAAGAGACCCAGTACTTC.

The chain recombines TRBV10-3 with TRBJ2-3; no definite D call. The germline V and J ends were trimmed by 0 bases and 2 bases, with 6 bases remaining between them. Germline-derived CDR1 and CDR2 are ENHRY and SYGVKD. The CDR3 is 14 residues long. The CDR3 region is CAISESRNTDTQYF. The CDR3 DNA sequence: TGTGCCATCAGTGAGTCGAGGAACACAGATACGCAGTATTTT.

This clone was seen a handful of times. J is TRBJ2-1 and V is TRBV4-3; D is undetermined. This CDR3 spans 17 amino acids. The V end lost 3 bases, the J end lost 0 bases, and 15 bases lay between the germline ends. Germline V CDR1 and CDR2: LGHNA, YSLEER. DNA of the CDR3: TGCGCCAGCAGCCAGAGCCTATTGTTGGACTCCTACAATGAGCAGTTCTTC. This codes for CASSQSLLLDSYNEQFF.

This clone was seen only a few times. The chain is built from TRBV27 and TRBJ1-6, with D hard to call. The V and J ends lost 2 bases and 9 bases respectively, with 8 bases between them. Germline lookup yields CDR1 MNHEY and CDR2 SMNVEV (reference sequence). This CDR3 contains 13 residues. The CDR3: CASSLREASPLHF. The CDR3 region has the DNA TGTGCCAGCAGTTTAAGGGAGGCTTCACCCCTCCACTTT.

This clone was picked up one time. V usage is TRBV6-5 and J usage is TRBJ1-1; no reliable D call. In germline, CDR1 is MNHEY, CDR2 SVGAGI. With 6 bases removed from V and 5 bases from J, the gap between germline ends came to 16 bases. This CDR3 is built from 14 residues. CDR3 protein: CASRPTSVGTEAFF. The CDR3 coding sequence is TGTGCCAGCAGGCCTACCTCGGTGGGGACTGAAGCTTTCTTT.

This clone was detected a few times. The rearrangement links TRBV7-9 to TRBJ1-2; D gene ambiguous. Trimming left V 1 base short and J 3 bases short, with 12 bases between. Germline CDR1 is SEHNR and CDR2 is FQNEAQ (reference sequence). This CDR3 contains 15 residues. CDR3 in DNA: TGTGCCAGCAGCTTAGAGGGCAGCCTCTACTATGGCTACACCTTC. Protein sequence: CASSLEGSLYYGYTF.

The V call is TRBV18, the J call TRBJ1-1; 7 nucleotides agree with TRBD1. Germline V CDR1 and CDR2: KGHSH, LQKENI. This CDR3 region has 13 residues. With V trimmed by 6 bases and J by 6 bases, 7 bases remained unmatched. The CDR3 DNA follows: TGTGCCAGCTCTGCAGGGGGGGAAGCTGAAGCTTTCTTT. It codes for CASSAGGEAEAFF.

This clone was recorded at least ten times. The J gene is TRBJ2-7, the V gene TRBV6-5; tentatively, D is TRBD2 (6 bases). V lost 2 bases to trimming and J lost 1 base, with 12 bases between them. Looked up from germline, CDR1 is MNHEY and CDR2 is SVGAGI. The length of the CDR3 is 15 residues. The CDR3 protein is CASSYRDGRSYEQYF. The CDR3 DNA is TGTGCCAGCAGTTACAGGGACGGGAGATCCTACGAGCAGTACTTC.

The chain carries TRBV7-3 and TRBJ1-2, with D possibly matching TRBD1 (6 bases). Trimming removed 5 bases from V and 0 bases from J, with 22 bases in between. Germline V gives CDR1 SGHTA, CDR2 FQGTGA. The CDR3 runs 18 residues. This CDR3 reads CASSPTGGFGPPNYGYTF. For the CDR3, the DNA is TGTGCCAGCAGCCCAACCGGGGGCTTCGGGCCCCCTAACTATGGCTACACCTTC.

This chain uses TRBV7-9 with TRBJ2-3; 7 bases are a match to TRBD2. This CDR3 is built from 16 residues. V shed 1 base and J 3 bases; nucleotides not matched to a gene: 7. Per germline, CDR1 SEHNR and CDR2 FQNEAQ (reference sequence). The CDR3 DNA is TGTGCCAGCAGCTTAGATCTGCCGCGGGGGACAGATACGCAGTATTTT. It translates to CASSLDLPRGTDTQYF.

This clone was seen just once. The V call is TRBV19, the J call TRBJ2-5; D possibly corresponds to TRBD1 (6 bases). The CDR3 runs 16 residues. With 5 bases removed from V and 2 bases from J, the gap between germline ends came to 18 bases. CDR1 and CDR2 (germline): LNHDA, SQIVND (reference sequence). CDR3 region: CASSYLPGHYQETQYF. CDR3 sequence (DNA): TGTGCCAGTAGTTATCTACCGGGACACTATCAAGAGACCCAGTACTTC.

The sample holds many counts of this clone. V and J are TRBV10-2 and TRBJ1-5; maybe TRBD1 (5 bases). V was cut by 2 bases and J by 6 bases, with 11 bases left in between. Germline values: CDR1 WSHSY, CDR2 SAAADI. The CDR3 is made up of 14 amino acids. In DNA form, the CDR3 reads TGCGCCAGCAGTGAGGTCCGGGGGTCTCAGCCCCAGCATTTT. It yields the protein CASSEVRGSQPQHF.

The rearrangement links TRBV11-1 to TRBJ2-5; tentatively, D is TRBD1 (6 bases). With 2 bases removed from V and 4 bases from J, the gap between germline ends came to 17 bases. The CDR3 runs to 16 residues. The germline gives CDR1 SGHAT, CDR2 FQDESV (reference sequence). CDR3 nucleotide sequence: TGTGCCAGCAGCTTATACGTTACAGGGTTTCGAGAGACCCAGTACTTC. It yields the protein CASSLYVTGFRETQYF.

V gene TRBV14 combines with J gene TRBJ1-1, with 9 bases fitting TRBD1. J lost 3 bases, V lost 2 bases, and 4 bases had no gene match. The CDR3 covers 15 residues. Germline CDR1 is SGHDN and CDR2 is FVKESK. The CDR3 is CASSQSRTGDTEAFF. CDR3 DNA: TGTGCCAGCAGCCAAAGCCGGACAGGGGACACTGAAGCTTTCTTT.

The genes are TRBV4-1 and TRBJ2-5; the match to TRBD2 covers 10 bases. With V trimmed by 1 base and J by 7 bases, 3 bases remained unmatched. Germline lookup yields CDR1 MGHRA and CDR2 YSYEKL. The CDR3 is 14 amino acids. The CDR3 loop reads CASSQVASGGTQYF. The CDR3 DNA reads TGCGCCAGCAGCCAAGTCGCTAGCGGGGGGACCCAGTACTTC.